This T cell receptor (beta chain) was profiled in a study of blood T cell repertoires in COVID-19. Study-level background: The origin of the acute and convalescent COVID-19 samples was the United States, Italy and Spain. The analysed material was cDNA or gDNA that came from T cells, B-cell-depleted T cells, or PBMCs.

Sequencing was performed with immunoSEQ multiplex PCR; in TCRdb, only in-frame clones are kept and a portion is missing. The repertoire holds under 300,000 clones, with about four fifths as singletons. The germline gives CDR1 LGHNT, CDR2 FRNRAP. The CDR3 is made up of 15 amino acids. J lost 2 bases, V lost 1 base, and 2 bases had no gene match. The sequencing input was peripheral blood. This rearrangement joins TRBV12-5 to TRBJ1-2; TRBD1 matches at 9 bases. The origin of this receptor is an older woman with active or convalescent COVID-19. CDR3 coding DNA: TGTGCTAGTGGTTTGGCCGGGACAGGGAACTATGGCTACACCTTC. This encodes CASGLAGTGNYGYTF.